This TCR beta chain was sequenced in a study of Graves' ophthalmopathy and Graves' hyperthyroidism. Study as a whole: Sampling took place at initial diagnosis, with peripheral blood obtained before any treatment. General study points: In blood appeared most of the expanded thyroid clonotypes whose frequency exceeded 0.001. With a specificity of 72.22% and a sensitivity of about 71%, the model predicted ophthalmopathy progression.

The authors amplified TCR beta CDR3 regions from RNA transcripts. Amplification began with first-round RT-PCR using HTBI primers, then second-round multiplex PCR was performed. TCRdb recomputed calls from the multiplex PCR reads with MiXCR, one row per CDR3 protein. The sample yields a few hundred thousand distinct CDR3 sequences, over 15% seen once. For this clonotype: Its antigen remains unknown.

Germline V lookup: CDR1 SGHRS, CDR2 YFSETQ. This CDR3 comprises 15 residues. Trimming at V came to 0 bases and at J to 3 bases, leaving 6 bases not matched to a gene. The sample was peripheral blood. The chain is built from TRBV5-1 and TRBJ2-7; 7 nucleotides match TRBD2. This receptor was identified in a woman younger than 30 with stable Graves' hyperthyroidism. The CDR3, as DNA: TGCGCCAGCAGCTTGGTGGGTAGCGGGTACTACGAGCAGTACTTC. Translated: CASSLVGSGYYEQYF.